Sequencing of this T cell receptor beta chain was carried out in a study of T cell repertoires in cytomegalovirus infection. TCRdb recomputed calls from the reads with MiXCR, one row per CDR3 protein. The table includes fewer than 300,000 distinct CDR3 sequences, about 26% detected once. On this clonotype itself: Its specificity is not known.

V lost 4 bases, J lost 1 base, and 13 bases lay in between. This CDR3 comprises 15 residues. Germline-derived CDR1 and CDR2 are SQVTM and ANQGSEA. Findings of the study overall: Carriers of CMV and the relevant HLA type were discriminated by public TCR beta frequency. The ex vivo response was dominated by HLA-C-restricted CMV-specific TCR beta clonotypes.

The chain has TRBV29-1 and TRBJ2-2; TRBD1 or TRBD2 may be the D gene (5 bases each). This clonotype was obtained from a human donor in good health (CMV status not recorded). Some clones in this sample may be carry-over from other donors' samples. The sample was PBMCs. CDR3 residues: CSVVSGAMNTGELFF. The DNA for the CDR3 is TGCAGCGTTGTATCCGGGGCCATGAACACCGGGGAGCTGTTTTTT.